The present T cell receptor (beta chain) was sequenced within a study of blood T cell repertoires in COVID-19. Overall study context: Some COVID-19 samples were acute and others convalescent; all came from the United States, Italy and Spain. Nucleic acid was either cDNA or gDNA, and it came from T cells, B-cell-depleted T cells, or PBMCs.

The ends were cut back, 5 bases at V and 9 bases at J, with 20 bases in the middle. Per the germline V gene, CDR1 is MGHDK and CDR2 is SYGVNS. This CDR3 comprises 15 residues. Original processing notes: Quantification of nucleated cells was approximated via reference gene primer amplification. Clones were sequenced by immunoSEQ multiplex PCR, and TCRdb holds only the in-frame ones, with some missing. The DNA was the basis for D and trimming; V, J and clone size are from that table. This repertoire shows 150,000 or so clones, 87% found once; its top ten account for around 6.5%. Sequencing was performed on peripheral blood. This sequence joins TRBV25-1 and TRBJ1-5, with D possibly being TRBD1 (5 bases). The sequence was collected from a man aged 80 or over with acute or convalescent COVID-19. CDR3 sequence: CASSPPGTSNRPQHF. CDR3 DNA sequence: TGTGCCAGCAGTCCCCCCGGGACTTCCAACCGGCCCCAGCATTTT.